This TCR beta chain was profiled in a study of blood T cell repertoires in COVID-19 (dated by TCRdb to about 2020). With regard to the full study: Collaborator samples came from the United States, Italy and Spain and covered acute and convalescent phases of COVID-19. The repertoires were made available in a free public database intended to serve as a resource for research on the immune response to SARS-CoV-2. Samples were obtained from the ongoing ImmuneRACE study (first 160 participants) and from roughly 1,300 subjects provided by 6 global collaborators. The material from the prospective study consisted of cDNA or gDNA derived from T cells, B-cell-depleted T cells, or PBMCs. The sample metadata nearly always contained a de-identified subject ID, COVID-19 status, age in years and sex. Where HLA class I and class II types were available, the types were taken from metadata supplied by the sample provider, not from assay-based typing. Deeply sampled blood TCRbeta repertoires from subjects exposed to, actively infected with, or recovered from COVID-19 were included in the dataset. Beyond this particular receptor, the publication reports: The amount of clinical and demographic metadata varied by source and participant and was provided uncurated.

Whole blood was collected in K2EDTA tubes by collaborating institutions according to the institutions' own protocols. For TCRbeta analysis, collaborators shipped samples in one of three forms: frozen whole blood, isolated PBMCs, or DNA extracted from either of those sample types. The immunoSEQ Assay, a bias-controlled multiplex PCR, was used to amplify TCRbeta CDR3 regions from genomic DNA. The source study handled its data this way. Nucleated cell counts per sample were estimated from amplification of reference gene primers within the assay. Sequence reads were collapsed and filtered to measure the absolute abundance of every unique TCRbeta CDR3 rearrangement. For each sample, productive Simpson clonality was calculated as the square root of Simpson's diversity index across productive rearrangements. Drawn from immuneACCESS, this table holds only the in-frame rearrangements with V and J called that TCRdb kept. Clones are partly lost; checked studies trace under half to an unresolved V gene and leave the rest unexplained. V, J and clone size are those of that table, while D and trimming were read from the DNA. The sample table shows about 200,000 clones, and approximately 87% are seen once. Of the sample, around 0.76% is held by the ten largest clones.

CDR1 and CDR2 are read off the germline V gene as SNHLY and FYNNEI. The germline V and J ends show losses of 6 bases and 5 bases respectively, and no gene match explains 6 bases of the junction. Its CDR3 holds 13 amino acids, cysteine through phenylalanine. The kept DNA is CDR3 alone, 39 bases in frame from the first base. In the case of this clone: Its antigen specificity is not known. No base quality values were provided; no much bigger clone lies one nucleotide off.

Material: peripheral blood. The rearrangement joined TRBV2 to TRBJ1-2; TRBD1 fits 7 bases in the junction. This clonotype was sampled from a woman in her seventies with acute or convalescent COVID-19. The CDR3 loop reads CASSTQGIYGYTF. The DNA reads as follows: TGTGCCAGCAGCACACAGGGGATTTATGGCTACACCTTC.